This T cell receptor beta chain was recorded in a study of T cell responses to AZD1222 COVID-19 vaccine. The study, taken as a whole, reports: Donors were chiefly white British, with a greater number of females, and clonal diversity was perhaps underestimated.

Regarding this clone: Its antigen is unidentified.

The assay was immunoSEQ multiplex PCR, and TCRdb's table has in-frame clones only and misses some. The sample has about 49,000 clones; roughly 84% are singletons. This CDR3 region has 17 residues. Trimming removed 1 base at V and 3 bases at J, with 15 bases between. Germline V gene sequence: CDR1 MDHEN, CDR2 SYDVKM. This chain joins TRBV28 and TRBJ2-2; a possible D gene is TRBD1 (6 bases). The source was peripheral blood, collected on day 0 of MenACWY control vaccination. The TCR comes from an adult in good health. The CDR3 nucleotides are TGTGCCAGCAGTTTATTAGGGGGACGTGCCCACACCGGGGAGCTGTTTTTT. Its protein product is CASSLLGGRAHTGELFF.